Described below is a single T cell receptor beta chain sequence and its context. The data belong to a study of cytomegalovirus exposure and HLA in healthy donors. Primers for the PCR totalled 60 Vbeta and 13 Jbeta. Assay: immunoSEQ multiplex PCR; the TCRdb copy retains only in-frame clones and omits some. The sample lists around 160,000 clones, around 75% occurring once. The ends were cut back, 5 bases at V and 5 bases at J, with 18 bases in the middle. The CDR3 runs 15 residues. The germline V gene has CDR1 KGHSH and CDR2 LQKENI. Sequenced: PBMCs. The sequence derives from a woman between 18 and 29 years old in good health and CMV-seronegative. The chain recombines TRBV18 with TRBJ2-5, with TRBD1 as a possible D gene (6 bases). CDR3 nucleotides: TGTGCCAGCTCATGGGCGACAGGAGAATCCGAGACCCAGTACTTC. Its translation is CASSWATGESETQYF. Combining the CDR3 with reference TRBV18 and TRBJ2-5 gives the whole variable domain NAGVMQNPRHLVRRRGQEARLRCSPMKGHSHVYWYRQLPEEGLKFMVYLQKENIIDESGMPKERFSAEFPKEGPSILRIQQVVRGDSAAYFCASSWATGESETQYFGPGTRLLVL.